Sequencing of this T cell receptor beta chain was carried out in a study of shared clonotypes between healthy human individuals. Study-level points and caveats: Compared with memory subsets, naive subsets generally had larger estimated richness.

All donors qualified as healthy HIV-negative adults and had experienced no recent acute infections or vaccinations. This clone was counted ten times or more. Its antigen is not identified. Clones were read by immunoSEQ multiplex PCR, and TCRdb kept only the in-frame ones, dropping some. In the table there are hundreds of thousands of clones, about 80% of which are singletons. Per the germline V gene, CDR1 is MGHRA and CDR2 is YSYEKL. Trimming took off 0 bases at V and 2 bases at J, with 17 bases between the two ends. CDR3 length equals 19 residues. Material for sequencing was memory CD4+ T cells sorted from blood. The subset: CD45RA-negative fraction. The chain carries TRBV4-1 and TRBJ2-6, with a weak D call TRBD2 (6 bases). This receptor was obtained from a woman aged 25-40 years in good health. DNA of the CDR3: TGCGCCAGCAGCCAAGATCAACCTCGAACGGGGGCTGGGGCCAACGTCCTGACTTTC. Amino acid sequence: CASSQDQPRTGAGANVLTF.